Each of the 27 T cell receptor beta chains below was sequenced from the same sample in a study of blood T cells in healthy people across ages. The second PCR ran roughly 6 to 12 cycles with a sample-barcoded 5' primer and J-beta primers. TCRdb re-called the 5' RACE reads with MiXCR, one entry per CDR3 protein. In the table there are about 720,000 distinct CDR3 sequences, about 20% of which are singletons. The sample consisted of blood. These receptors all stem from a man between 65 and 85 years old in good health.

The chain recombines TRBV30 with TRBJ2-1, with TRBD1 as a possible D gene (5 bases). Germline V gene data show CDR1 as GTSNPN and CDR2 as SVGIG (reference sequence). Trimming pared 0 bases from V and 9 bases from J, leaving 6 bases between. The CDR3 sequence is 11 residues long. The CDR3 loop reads CAWSVDIEQFF. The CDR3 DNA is TGTGCCTGGAGTGTGGACATTGAGCAGTTCTTC.

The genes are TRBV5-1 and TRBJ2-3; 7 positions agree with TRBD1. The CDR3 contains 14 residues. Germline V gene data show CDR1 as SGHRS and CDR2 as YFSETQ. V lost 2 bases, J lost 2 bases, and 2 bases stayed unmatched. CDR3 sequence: CASSLQGNTDTQYF. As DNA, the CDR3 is TGCGCCAGCAGCTTACAGGGGAACACAGATACGCAGTATTTT.

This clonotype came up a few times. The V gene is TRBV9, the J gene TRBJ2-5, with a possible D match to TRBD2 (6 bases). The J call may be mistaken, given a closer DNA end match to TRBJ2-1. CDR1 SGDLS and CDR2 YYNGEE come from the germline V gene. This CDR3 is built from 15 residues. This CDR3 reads CASSVVLARGGEQFF. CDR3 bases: TGTGCCAGCAGCGTAGTACTAGCCCGGGGCGGTGAGCAGTTCTTC.

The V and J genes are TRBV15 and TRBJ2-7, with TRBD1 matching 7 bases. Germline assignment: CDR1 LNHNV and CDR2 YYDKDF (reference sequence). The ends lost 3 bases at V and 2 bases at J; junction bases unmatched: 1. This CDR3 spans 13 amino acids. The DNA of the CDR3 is TGTGCCACCAGCAGGACAGGGCCCTACGAGCAGTACTTC. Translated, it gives CATSRTGPYEQYF.

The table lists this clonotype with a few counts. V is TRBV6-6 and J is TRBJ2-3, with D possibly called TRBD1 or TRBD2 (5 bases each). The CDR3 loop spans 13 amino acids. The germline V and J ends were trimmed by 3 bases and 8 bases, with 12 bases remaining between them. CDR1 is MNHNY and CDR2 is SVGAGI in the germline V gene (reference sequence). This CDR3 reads CASSYMQGATQYF. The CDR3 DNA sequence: TGTGCCAGCAGTTATATGCAGGGAGCTACGCAGTATTTT.

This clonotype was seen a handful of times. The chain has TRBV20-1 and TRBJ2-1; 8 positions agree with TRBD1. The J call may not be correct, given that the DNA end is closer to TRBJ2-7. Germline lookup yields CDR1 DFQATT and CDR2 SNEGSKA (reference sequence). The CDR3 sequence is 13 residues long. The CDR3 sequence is CSALRTGSYEQYF. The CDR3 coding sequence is TGCAGTGCTTTAAGGACAGGGTCGTACGAGCAGTACTTC.

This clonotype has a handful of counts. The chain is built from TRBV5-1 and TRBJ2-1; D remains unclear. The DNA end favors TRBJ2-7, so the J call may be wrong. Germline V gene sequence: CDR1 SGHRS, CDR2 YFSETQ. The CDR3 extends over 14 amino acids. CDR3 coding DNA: TGCGCCAGCAGCTGGAGCCGGTCCTCCTACGAGCAGTACTTC. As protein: CASSWSRSSYEQYF.

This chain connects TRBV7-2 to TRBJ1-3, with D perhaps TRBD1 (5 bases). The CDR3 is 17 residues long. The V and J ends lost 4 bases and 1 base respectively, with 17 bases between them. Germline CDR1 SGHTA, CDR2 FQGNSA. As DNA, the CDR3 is TGTGCCAGCAGCTCCACCGGGACGGGAAGTTCTGGAAACACCATATATTTT. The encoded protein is CASSSTGTGSSGNTIYF. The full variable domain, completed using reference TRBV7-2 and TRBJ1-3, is GAGVSQSPSNKVTEKGKDVELRCDPISGHTALYWYRQSLGQGLEFLIYFQGNSAPDKSGLPSDRFSAERTGGSVSTLTIQRTQQEDSAVYLCASSSTGTGSSGNTIYFGEGSWLTVV.

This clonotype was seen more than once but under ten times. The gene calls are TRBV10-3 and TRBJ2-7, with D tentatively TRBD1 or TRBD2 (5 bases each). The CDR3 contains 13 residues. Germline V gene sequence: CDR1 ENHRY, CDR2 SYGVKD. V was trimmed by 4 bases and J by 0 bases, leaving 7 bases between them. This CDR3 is CAISAGASYEQYV. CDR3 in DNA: TGTGCCATCAGTGCCGGGGCCTCCTACGAGCAGTACGTC.

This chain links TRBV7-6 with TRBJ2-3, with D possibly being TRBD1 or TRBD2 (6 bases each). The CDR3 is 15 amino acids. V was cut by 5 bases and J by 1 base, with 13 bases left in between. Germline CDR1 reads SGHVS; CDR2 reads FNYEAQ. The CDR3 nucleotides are TGTGCCAGCAGCGTCGGGGGCTCCGGCACAGATACGCAGTATTTT. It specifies CASSVGGSGTDTQYF.

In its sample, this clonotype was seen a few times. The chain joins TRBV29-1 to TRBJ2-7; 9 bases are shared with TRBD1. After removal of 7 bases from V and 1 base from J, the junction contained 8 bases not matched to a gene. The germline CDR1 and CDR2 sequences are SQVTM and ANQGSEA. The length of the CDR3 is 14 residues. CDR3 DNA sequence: TGCAGCGCGGGACCCGGACAGGGGTCCTACGAGCAGTACTTC. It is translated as CSAGPGQGSYEQYF.

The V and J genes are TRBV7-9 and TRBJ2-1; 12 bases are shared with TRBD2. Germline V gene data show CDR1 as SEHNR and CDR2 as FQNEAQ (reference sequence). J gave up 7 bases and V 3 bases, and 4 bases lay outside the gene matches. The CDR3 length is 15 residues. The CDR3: CASSFWTSGVNEQFF. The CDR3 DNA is TGTGCCAGCAGCTTCTGGACTAGCGGGGTAAATGAGCAGTTCTTC.

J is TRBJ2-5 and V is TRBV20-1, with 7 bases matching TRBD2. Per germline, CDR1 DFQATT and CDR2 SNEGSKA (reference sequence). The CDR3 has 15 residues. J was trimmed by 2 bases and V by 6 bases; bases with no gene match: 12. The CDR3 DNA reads TGCAGTGCAGTCCCATGGGGGGGAGTGCAAGAGACCCAGTACTTC. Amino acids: CSAVPWGGVQETQYF.

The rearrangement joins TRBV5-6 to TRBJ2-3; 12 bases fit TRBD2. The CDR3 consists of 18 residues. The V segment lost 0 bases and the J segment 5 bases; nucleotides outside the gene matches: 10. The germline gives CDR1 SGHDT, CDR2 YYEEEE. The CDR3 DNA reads TGTGCCAGCAGCTTGGCTTGGACTAGCGGGGAGGCCTTAGATACGCAGTATTTT. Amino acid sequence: CASSLAWTSGEALDTQYF.

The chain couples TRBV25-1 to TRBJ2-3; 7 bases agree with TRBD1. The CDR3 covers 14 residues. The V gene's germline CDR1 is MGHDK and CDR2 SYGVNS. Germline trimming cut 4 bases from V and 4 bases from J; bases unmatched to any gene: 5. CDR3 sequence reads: CASSGDRSPDTQYF. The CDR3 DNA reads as TGTGCCAGCAGTGGGGACAGAAGCCCAGATACGCAGTATTTT.

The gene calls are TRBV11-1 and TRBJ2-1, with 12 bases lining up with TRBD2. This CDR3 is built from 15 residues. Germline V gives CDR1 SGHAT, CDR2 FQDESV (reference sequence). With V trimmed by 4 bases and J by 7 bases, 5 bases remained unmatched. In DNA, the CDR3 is TGTGCCAGCAGCTCGAGGACTAGCGGGGTTAATGAGCAGTTCTTC. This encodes CASSSRTSGVNEQFF.

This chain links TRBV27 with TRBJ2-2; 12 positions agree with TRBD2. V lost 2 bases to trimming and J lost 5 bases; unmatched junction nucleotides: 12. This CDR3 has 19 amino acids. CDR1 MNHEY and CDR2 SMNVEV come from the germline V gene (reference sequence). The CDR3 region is CASSLRGWTSGKETGELFF. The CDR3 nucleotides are TGTGCCAGCAGTTTACGAGGGTGGACTAGCGGGAAGGAGACCGGGGAGCTGTTTTTT.

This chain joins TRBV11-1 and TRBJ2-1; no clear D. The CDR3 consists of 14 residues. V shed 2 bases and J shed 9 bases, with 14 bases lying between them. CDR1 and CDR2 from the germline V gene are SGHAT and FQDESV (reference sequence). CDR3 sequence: CASSLTRPTGEQFF. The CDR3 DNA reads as TGTGCCAGCAGCTTAACACGGCCTACCGGTGAGCAGTTCTTC. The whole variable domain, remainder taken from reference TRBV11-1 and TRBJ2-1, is EAEVAQSPRYKITEKSQAVAFWCDPISGHATLYWYRQILGQGPELLVQFQDESVVDDSQLPKDRFSAERLKGVDSTLKIQPAELGDSAMYLCASSLTRPTGEQFFGPGTRLTVL.

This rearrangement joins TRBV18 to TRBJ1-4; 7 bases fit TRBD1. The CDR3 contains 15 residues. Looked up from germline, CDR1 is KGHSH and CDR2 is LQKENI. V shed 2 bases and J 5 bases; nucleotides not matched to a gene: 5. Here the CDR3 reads CASSPYLQGNEKLFF. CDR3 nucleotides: TGTGCCAGCTCACCATACCTACAGGGGAATGAAAAACTGTTTTTT.

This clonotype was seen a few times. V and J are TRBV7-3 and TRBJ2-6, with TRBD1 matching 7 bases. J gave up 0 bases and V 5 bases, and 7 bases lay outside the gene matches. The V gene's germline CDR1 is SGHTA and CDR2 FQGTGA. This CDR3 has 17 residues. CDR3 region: CASSATGYSSGANVLTF. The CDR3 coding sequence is TGTGCCAGCAGCGCGACAGGGTACAGCTCTGGGGCCAACGTCCTGACTTTC.

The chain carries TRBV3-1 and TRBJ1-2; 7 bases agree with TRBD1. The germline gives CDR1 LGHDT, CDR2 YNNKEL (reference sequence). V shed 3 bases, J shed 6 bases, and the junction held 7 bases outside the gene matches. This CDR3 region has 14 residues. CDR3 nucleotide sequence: TGTGCCAGCAGCCACCGACAGGGTCTTGATGGCTACACCTTC. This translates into CASSHRQGLDGYTF. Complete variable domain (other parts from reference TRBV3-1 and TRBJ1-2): DTAVSQTPKYLVTQMGNDKSIKCEQNLGHDTMYWYKQDSKKFLKIMFSYNNKELIINETVPNRFSPKSPDKAHLNLHINSLELGDSAVYFCASSHRQGLDGYTFGSGTRLTVV.

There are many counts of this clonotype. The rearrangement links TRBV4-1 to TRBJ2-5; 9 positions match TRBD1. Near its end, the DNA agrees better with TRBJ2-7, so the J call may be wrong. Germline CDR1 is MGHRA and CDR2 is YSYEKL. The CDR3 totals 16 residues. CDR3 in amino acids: CASSQASGTGRYEQYF. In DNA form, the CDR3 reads TGCGCCAGCAGCCAAGCCTCCGGGACAGGGAGGTACGAGCAGTACTTC.

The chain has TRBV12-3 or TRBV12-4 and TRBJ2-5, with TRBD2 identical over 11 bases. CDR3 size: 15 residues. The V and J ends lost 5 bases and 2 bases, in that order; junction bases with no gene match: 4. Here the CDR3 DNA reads TGTGCCAGCAGTGAAGCTAGCGGGGGGCAAGAGACCCAGTACTTC. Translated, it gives CASSEASGGQETQYF.

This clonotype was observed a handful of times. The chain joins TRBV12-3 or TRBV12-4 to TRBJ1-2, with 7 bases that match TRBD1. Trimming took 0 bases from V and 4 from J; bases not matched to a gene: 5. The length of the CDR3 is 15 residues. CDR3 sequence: CASSLAPDRLYGYTF. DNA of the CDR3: TGTGCCAGCAGTTTAGCCCCGGACAGGCTCTATGGCTACACCTTC.

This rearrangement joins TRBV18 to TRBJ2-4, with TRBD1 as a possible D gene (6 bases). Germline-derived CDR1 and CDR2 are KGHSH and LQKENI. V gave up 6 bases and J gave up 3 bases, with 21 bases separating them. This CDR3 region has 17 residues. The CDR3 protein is CASSSFGSGQSKNIQYF. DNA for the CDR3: TGTGCCAGCTCGAGTTTTGGGTCTGGACAGAGCAAAAACATTCAGTACTTC. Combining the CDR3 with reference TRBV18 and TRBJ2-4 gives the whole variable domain NAGVMQNPRHLVRRRGQEARLRCSPMKGHSHVYWYRQLPEEGLKFMVYLQKENIIDESGMPKERFSAEFPKEGPSILRIQQVVRGDSAAYFCASSSFGSGQSKNIQYFGAGTRLSVL.

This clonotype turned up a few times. In nucleotides, the CDR3 is TGCAGCGTTGAAGTGCGGGGTATTAGTGTCTACGAGCAGTACTTC. This codes for CSVEVRGISVYEQYF. The rearrangement links TRBV29-1 to TRBJ2-7; D is perhaps TRBD2 (6 bases). The germline V and J ends were trimmed by 1 base and 3 bases, with 16 bases remaining between them. The CDR3 runs to 15 residues. Germline V gives CDR1 SQVTM, CDR2 ANQGSEA.

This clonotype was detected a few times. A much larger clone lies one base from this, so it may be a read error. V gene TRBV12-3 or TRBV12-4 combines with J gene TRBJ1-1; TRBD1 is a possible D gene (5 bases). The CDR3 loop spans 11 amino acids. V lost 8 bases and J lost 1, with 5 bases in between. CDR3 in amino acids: CASGGNTEAFF. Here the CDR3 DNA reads TGTGCCAGCGGGGGGAACACTGAAGCTTTCTTT.